The 28 T cell receptor beta chains below were found in one sample sequenced in a study of preoperative IRX-2 immunotherapy in early breast cancer. Treatment reported: preoperative locoregional IRX-2 cytokine immunotherapy. Produced via immunoSEQ multiplex PCR; TCRdb's table is partial and in-frame only. Of roughly 30,000 clones listed, around 83% are singletons. Here the sequenced sample was lymph node tissue, taken from a patient treated with IRX-2 immunotherapy. The receptors originated from a human donor with breast cancer.

This clone was picked up one time. This chain uses TRBV5-1 with TRBJ2-7; the D is unclear. Germline V gene lookup returns CDR1 SGHRS and CDR2 YFSETQ. The CDR3 has 16 residues. Trimming pared 3 bases from V and 0 bases from J, leaving 16 bases between. CDR3 sequence reads: CASSSGLSESSYEQYF. Here the CDR3 DNA reads TGCGCCAGCAGCTCCGGTCTGAGTGAGAGCTCCTACGAGCAGTACTTC.

The CDR3 loop reads CASSVMGLAWETQYF. For the CDR3, the DNA is TGTGCCAGCAGCGTCATGGGACTAGCGTGGGAGACCCAGTACTTC. The chain employs TRBV14 and TRBJ2-5, with 10 bases identical to TRBD2. CDR1 is SGHDN and CDR2 is FVKESK in the germline V gene. Unmatched junction bases numbered 8, after V lost 5 bases and J lost 5 bases. This CDR3 region has 15 residues.

In nucleotides, the CDR3 is TGCGCCAGCAGCCCTCATGGGGGCCCGGTGTCCAAGCAGTTCTTC. Residues: CASSPHGGPVSKQFF. The chain recombines TRBV23-1 with TRBJ2-1; maybe TRBD1 (6 bases). TRBV23-1 is annotated as an ORF whose role is uncertain. V dropped 6 bases and J dropped 11 bases, with 23 bases sitting between them. CDR3 length equals 15 residues.

CDR3 amino acids: CASSWGLAGREQFF. In DNA form, the CDR3 reads TGTGCCAGCAGTTGGGGACTAGCGGGACGTGAGCAGTTCTTC. J is TRBJ2-1 and V is TRBV6-7; 13 bases fit TRBD2. TRBV6-7 is assigned to the ORF class and has an uncertain function. Trimming took 4 bases from V and 9 from J; bases not matched to a gene: 3. The CDR3 loop spans 14 amino acids.

V usage is TRBV19 and J usage is TRBJ1-4; tentatively, D is TRBD1 (5 bases). The CDR3 contains 13 residues. V dropped 7 bases and J dropped 8 bases, with 14 bases sitting between them. Germline V CDR1 and CDR2: LNHDA, SQIVND (reference sequence). CDR3 sequence: CASTQKGPEKLFF. The CDR3 nucleotides are TGTGCCAGTACCCAGAAGGGACCCGAAAAACTGTTTTTT.

The rearrangement joins TRBV25-1 to TRBJ1-1; D is possibly TRBD1 (5 bases). Germline V gene sequence: CDR1 MGHDK, CDR2 SYGVNS. The CDR3 is 12 amino acids. The V end lost 1 base, the J end lost 11 bases, and 11 bases lay between the germline ends. CDR3 nucleotide sequence: TGTGCCAGCAGTGAATTCCCGGGACCCGCTTTCTTT. Residues: CASSEFPGPAFF.

This clone was detected only once. The rearrangement uses TRBV19 and TRBJ2-1, with 7 bases that match TRBD2. Germline trimming cut 1 base from V and 7 bases from J; bases unmatched to any gene: 4. This CDR3 has 14 residues. CDR1 is LNHDA, CDR2 SQIVND, per germline (reference sequence). The CDR3 bases are TGTGCCAGTAGTATAGGAACGGGACTAAATGAGCAGTTCTTC. It translates to CASSIGTGLNEQFF.

This clone has just one count. V is TRBV16 and J is TRBJ2-1, with D possibly being TRBD1 (6 bases). With 5 bases removed from V and 7 bases from J, the gap between germline ends came to 12 bases. The germline gives CDR1 KGHSY, CDR2 FQNENV. CDR3 length: 13 residues. CDR3 residues: CASSLIGGNEQFF. The CDR3 region has the DNA TGTGCCAGCAGCTTAATAGGGGGAAATGAGCAGTTCTTC.

V and J are TRBV6-8 and TRBJ2-5; D remains ambiguous. Germline V gives CDR1 MNHGY, CDR2 SAAAGT. The V end lost 2 bases, the J end lost 2 bases, and 9 bases lay between the germline ends. The CDR3 consists of 14 residues. The CDR3 loop is CASSYGAVQETQYF. Here the CDR3 DNA reads TGTGCCAGCAGTTACGGAGCCGTTCAAGAGACCCAGTACTTC.

This clone is labeled medium-sized. The genes are TRBV4-1 and TRBJ2-7, with no clear D. V dropped 1 base and J dropped 0 bases, with 10 bases sitting between them. This CDR3 region has 15 residues. In germline, CDR1 is MGHRA, CDR2 YSYEKL. The CDR3 spells CASSQVAESSYEQYF. The CDR3 DNA follows: TGCGCCAGCAGCCAAGTGGCGGAGAGCTCCTACGAGCAGTACTTC.

This chain uses TRBV11-3 with TRBJ1-1; D unresolved. V lost 5 bases, J lost 1 base, and 14 bases lay in between. There are 15 residues in the CDR3. Germline V lookup: CDR1 SGHNT, CDR2 YENEEA. The CDR3 reads CASSLLNLKNTEAFF. CDR3 DNA sequence: TGTGCCAGCAGCCTACTCAACTTAAAGAACACTGAAGCTTTCTTT.

This clone was recorded only once. This chain connects TRBV6-8 to TRBJ2-3; 10 bases line up with TRBD2. The CDR3 is 15 amino acids. J gave up 3 bases and V 2 bases, and 2 bases lay outside the gene matches. Germline assignment: CDR1 MNHGY and CDR2 SAAAGT. CDR3 sequence: CASSYKRGGTDTQYF. The CDR3 nucleotides are TGTGCCAGCAGTTACAAGCGGGGGGGGACAGATACGCAGTATTTT.

V and J are TRBV7-5 and TRBJ2-7; TRBD1, the table's D call, lacks a check against the DNA. TRBV7-5 is a listed pseudogene. CDR3 length: 15 amino acids. The CDR3 bases are TGTGCCAGCAGAGGGATTCGGCAGGGGGTCTACGAGCAGTACTTC. Its translation is CASRGIRQGVYEQYF.

The chain carries TRBV28 and TRBJ2-1; 8 bases agree with TRBD2. The V segment lost 1 base and the J segment 1 base; nucleotides outside the gene matches: 6. Germline V gene sequence: CDR1 MDHEN, CDR2 SYDVKM. The CDR3 extends over 17 amino acids. The CDR3 protein is CASSLSLAGGSYNEQFF. Here the CDR3 DNA reads TGTGCCAGCAGTTTATCCCTAGCGGGTGGATCCTACAATGAGCAGTTCTTC.

The V and J genes are TRBV19 and TRBJ2-1; TRBD2 matches at 7 bases. V gave up 3 bases and J gave up 3 bases; unmatched junction bases: 5. Germline V gene data show CDR1 as LNHDA and CDR2 as SQIVND (reference sequence). CDR3 length: 15 amino acids. For the CDR3, the DNA is TGTGCCAGTAGTATTGGTGGGGGGGTCTACAATGAGCAGTTCTTC. This encodes CASSIGGGVYNEQFF.

The V gene is TRBV4-1, the J gene TRBJ2-2; 10 bases agree with TRBD2. The CDR3 loop spans 16 amino acids. J was trimmed by 6 bases and V by 5 bases; bases with no gene match: 9. Germline V CDR1 and CDR2: MGHRA, YSYEKL. This chain's CDR3 is CASSRLAGVSPGELFF. In nucleotides, the CDR3 is TGCGCCAGCAGCAGGCTAGCGGGAGTTTCCCCCGGGGAGCTGTTTTTT.

The rearrangement joins TRBV11-3 to TRBJ1-3; D unresolved. CDR1 is SGHNT, CDR2 YENEEA, per germline. V was pared by 2 bases and J by 2 bases, with 13 bases between. This CDR3 contains 16 residues. DNA of the CDR3: TGTGCCAGCAGCTTAAGAACCACTGCAACTGGAAACACCATATATTTT. This sequence encodes CASSLRTTATGNTIYF.

This clone showed up just a few times. The V call is TRBV18, the J call TRBJ2-1; 7 bases map to TRBD1. The CDR3 spans 12 residues. Germline V CDR1 and CDR2: KGHSH, LQKENI. J was trimmed by 10 bases and V by 6 bases; bases with no gene match: 6. The CDR3 DNA follows: TGTGCCAGCTCCCCTACAGGGGAGGAGCAGTTCTTC. Its translation is CASSPTGEEQFF. Variable domain in full (rest from reference TRBV18 and TRBJ2-1): NAGVMQNPRHLVRRRGQEARLRCSPMKGHSHVYWYRQLPEEGLKFMVYLQKENIIDESGMPKERFSAEFPKEGPSILRIQQVVRGDSAAYFCASSPTGEEQFFGPGTRLTVL.

V usage is TRBV12-5 and J usage is TRBJ2-1; 7 bases match TRBD2. With 1 base clipped from V and 6 bases from J, the junction kept 6 bases outside the gene matches. CDR1 is LGHNT, CDR2 FRNRAP, per germline. CDR3 size: 15 residues. The DNA of the CDR3 is TGTGCTAGTGGTTTGGCCAGCGGGGTTCGCAATGAGCAGTTCTTC. It specifies CASGLASGVRNEQFF.

The chain employs TRBV18 and TRBJ1-2; D is uncertain. The V end was cut by 1 base, the J end by 3 bases, with 9 bases between. CDR3 length: 14 amino acids. The germline V gene has CDR1 KGHSH and CDR2 LQKENI. CDR3 amino acids: CASSPLDEDYGYTF. The CDR3 bases are TGTGCCAGCTCACCACTTGACGAGGACTATGGCTACACCTTC.

The table lists this clone with a few counts. The CDR3 nucleotides read TGTGCCTGGAGTGTAGTCGATACGCAGTATTTT. It is translated as CAWSVVDTQYF. The V call is TRBV30, the J call TRBJ2-3; D not resolved. Germline-derived CDR1 and CDR2 are GTSNPN and SVGIG (reference sequence). The V end lost 0 bases, the J end lost 6 bases, and 4 bases lay between the germline ends. The CDR3 totals 11 residues. The complete variable domain, with remaining parts taken from reference TRBV30 and TRBJ2-3, reads SQTIHQWPATLVQPVGSPLSLECTVEGTSNPNLYWYRQAAGRGLQLLFYSVGIGQISSEVPQNLSASRPQDRQFILSSKKLLLSDSGFYLCAWSVVDTQYFGPGTRLTVL.

V gene TRBV5-1 combines with J gene TRBJ1-5, with unresolved D. The CDR3 runs 14 residues. Trimming removed 4 bases at V and 9 bases at J, with 17 bases between. The V gene's germline CDR1 is SGHRS and CDR2 YFSETQ. Here the CDR3 DNA reads TGCGCCAGCAGCCAATCCCTTCAAGCAGGGCCCCAGCATTTT. Translating it yields CASSQSLQAGPQHF. The full variable domain, in which reference TRBV5-1 and TRBJ1-5 provide the parts outside the CDR3, is KAGVTQTPRYLIKTRGQQVTLSCSPISGHRSVSWYQQTPGQGLQFLFEYFSETQRNKGNFPGRFSGRQFSNSRSEMNVSTLELGDSALYLCASSQSLQAGPQHFGDGTRLSIL.

V gene TRBV6-8 combines with J gene TRBJ1-1, with D uncertain. The CDR3 consists of 12 residues. V lost 6 bases and J lost 1, with 6 bases in between. Germline lookup yields CDR1 MNHGY and CDR2 SAAAGT. As DNA, the CDR3 is TGTGCCAGCAGGAGGTGGAACACTGAAGCTTTCTTT. Its protein is CASRRWNTEAFF.

The chain has TRBV11-3 and TRBJ2-1; 8 nucleotides match TRBD2. V dropped 3 bases and J dropped 8; count of bases not matched to a gene: 6. There are 14 residues in the CDR3. Germline CDR1 is SGHNT and CDR2 is YENEEA. CDR3 nucleotides: TGTGCCAGCAGCTTGGTGGCGGGAGGCGATGAGCAGTTCTTC. It specifies CASSLVAGGDEQFF.

The chain is built from TRBV19 and TRBJ2-7; 12 nucleotides match TRBD2. V gave up 8 bases and J gave up 1 base; unmatched junction bases: 3. Germline CDR1 is LNHDA and CDR2 is SQIVND (reference sequence). This CDR3 is built from 14 residues. The CDR3 protein is CASGGTSGSYEQYF. The CDR3 DNA reads as TGTGCCAGTGGGGGGACTAGCGGGTCCTACGAGCAGTACTTC.

The chain recombines TRBV18 with TRBJ1-1; D call uncertain. The CDR3 is 13 amino acids. V lost 3 bases and J lost 11, with 16 bases in between. CDR1 is KGHSH, CDR2 LQKENI, per germline. The DNA for the CDR3 is TGTGCCAGCTCACCCCAGCCATTAATGGCTGCTTTCTTT. It codes for CASSPQPLMAAFF.

Concerning this clone itself: The junction departs from the called germline gene at one end, perhaps through a read error. The chain carries TRBV2 and TRBJ2-3; TRBD2 matches 10 bases. This CDR3 has 14 amino acids. Germline V gives CDR1 SNHLY, CDR2 FYNNEI. The CDR3 region is CASSGLAEADTQYF. The CDR3 nucleotides are TGTGCCAGTAGTGGACTAGCGGAGGCGGATACGCAGTATTTT.

V usage is TRBV16 and J usage is TRBJ1-5, with 8 nucleotides matching TRBD1. CDR1 is KGHSY, CDR2 FQNENV, per germline. There are 16 residues in the CDR3. The ends lost 0 bases at V and 2 bases at J; junction bases unmatched: 3. This CDR3 reads CASSQSEGQGNQPQHF. The CDR3 DNA sequence: TGTGCCAGCAGCCAATCAGAGGGACAGGGCAATCAGCCCCAGCATTTT. Combining the CDR3 with reference TRBV16 and TRBJ1-5 gives the whole variable domain GEEVAQTPKHLVRGEGQKAKLYCAPIKGHSYVFWYQQVLKNEFKFLISFQNENVFDETGMPKERFSAKCLPNSPCSLEIQATKLEDSAVYFCASSQSEGQGNQPQHFGDGTRLSIL.